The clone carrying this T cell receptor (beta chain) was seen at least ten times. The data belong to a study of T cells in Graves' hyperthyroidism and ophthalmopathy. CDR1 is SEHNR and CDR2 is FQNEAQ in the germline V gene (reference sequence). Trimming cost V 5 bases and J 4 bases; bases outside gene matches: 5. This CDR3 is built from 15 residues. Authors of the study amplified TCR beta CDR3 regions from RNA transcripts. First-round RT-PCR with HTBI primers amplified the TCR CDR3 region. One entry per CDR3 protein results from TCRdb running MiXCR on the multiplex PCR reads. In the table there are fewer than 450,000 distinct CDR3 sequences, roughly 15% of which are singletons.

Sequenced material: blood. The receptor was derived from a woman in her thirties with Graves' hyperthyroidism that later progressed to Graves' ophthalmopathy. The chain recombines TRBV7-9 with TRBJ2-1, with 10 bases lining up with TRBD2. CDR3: CASSPLAGAYNEQFF. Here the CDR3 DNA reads TGTGCCAGCAGCCCGCTAGCGGGAGCTTACAATGAGCAGTTCTTC.